The table lists the clone carrying this T cell receptor (beta chain) with many counts. Its antigen is not known. This entry belongs to a study of T cell repertoires in cytomegalovirus infection. Each CDR3 protein gets one entry after TCRdb re-called the reads with MiXCR. This sample carries approximately 730,000 distinct CDR3 sequences, 30% to 40% of them seen once, and the ten largest clones take 15% to 20%. CDR1 and CDR2 (germline): SGHTA, FQGNSA. This CDR3 spans 15 amino acids. V was pared by 3 bases and J by 7 bases, with 15 bases between. The clonotype originates from a human donor in good health (CMV status not recorded). Some clones in this sample may be carry-over from other donors' samples. The sample was cultured PBMCs, taken from culture after CMV antigen stimulation. This rearrangement joins TRBV7-2 to TRBJ2-2, with TRBD1 as a possible D gene (6 bases). This chain's CDR3 is CASSFTGHIVGELFF. The CDR3 region has the DNA TGTGCCAGCAGCTTCACAGGGCATATCGTCGGGGAGCTGTTTTTT.